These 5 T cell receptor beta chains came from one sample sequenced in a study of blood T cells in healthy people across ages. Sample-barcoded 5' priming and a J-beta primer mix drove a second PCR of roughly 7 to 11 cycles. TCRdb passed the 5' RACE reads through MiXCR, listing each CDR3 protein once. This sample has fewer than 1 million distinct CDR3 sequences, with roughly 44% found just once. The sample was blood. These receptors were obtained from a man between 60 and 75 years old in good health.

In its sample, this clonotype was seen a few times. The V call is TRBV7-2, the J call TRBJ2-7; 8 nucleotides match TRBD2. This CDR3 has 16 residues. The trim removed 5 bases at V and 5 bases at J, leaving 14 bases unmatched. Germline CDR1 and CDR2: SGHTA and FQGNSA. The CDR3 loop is CASSEGLAGYTDEQYF. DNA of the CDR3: TGTGCCAGCAGCGAGGGCCTAGCGGGCTACACGGACGAGCAGTACTTC.

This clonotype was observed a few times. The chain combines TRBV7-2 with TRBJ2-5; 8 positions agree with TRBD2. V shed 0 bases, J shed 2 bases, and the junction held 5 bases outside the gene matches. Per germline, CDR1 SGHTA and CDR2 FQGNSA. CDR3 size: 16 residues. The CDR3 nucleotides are TGTGCCAGCAGCTTAGCACAGGGCGGGGGGCAAGAGACCCAGTACTTC. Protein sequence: CASSLAQGGGQETQYF.

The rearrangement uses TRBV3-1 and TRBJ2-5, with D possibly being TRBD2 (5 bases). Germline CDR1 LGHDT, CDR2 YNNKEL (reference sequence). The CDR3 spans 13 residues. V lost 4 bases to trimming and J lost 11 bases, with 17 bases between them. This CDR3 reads CASSPSSVGEQYF. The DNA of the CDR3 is TGTGCCAGCAGCCCCTCTTCGGTGGGAGAGCAGTACTTC.

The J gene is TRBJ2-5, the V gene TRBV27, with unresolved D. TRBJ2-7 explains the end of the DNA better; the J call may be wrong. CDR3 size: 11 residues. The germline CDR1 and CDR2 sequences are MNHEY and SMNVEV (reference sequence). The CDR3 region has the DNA TGTGCCAGCAGAAGGGATTACGAGCAGTACTTC. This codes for CASRRDYEQYF.

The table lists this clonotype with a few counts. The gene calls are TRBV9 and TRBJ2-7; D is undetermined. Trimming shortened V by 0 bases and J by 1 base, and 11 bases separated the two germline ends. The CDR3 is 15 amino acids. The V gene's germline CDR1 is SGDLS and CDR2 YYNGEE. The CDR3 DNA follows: TGTGCCAGCAGCGTAGGACCAGCTCAATCCTACGAGCAGTACTTC. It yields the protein CASSVGPAQSYEQYF. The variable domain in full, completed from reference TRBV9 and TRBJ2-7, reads DSGVTQTPKHLITATGQRVTLRCSPRSGDLSVYWYQQSLDQGLQFLIQYYNGEERAKGNILERFSAQQFPDLHSELNLSSLELGDSALYFCASSVGPAQSYEQYFGPGTRLTVT.